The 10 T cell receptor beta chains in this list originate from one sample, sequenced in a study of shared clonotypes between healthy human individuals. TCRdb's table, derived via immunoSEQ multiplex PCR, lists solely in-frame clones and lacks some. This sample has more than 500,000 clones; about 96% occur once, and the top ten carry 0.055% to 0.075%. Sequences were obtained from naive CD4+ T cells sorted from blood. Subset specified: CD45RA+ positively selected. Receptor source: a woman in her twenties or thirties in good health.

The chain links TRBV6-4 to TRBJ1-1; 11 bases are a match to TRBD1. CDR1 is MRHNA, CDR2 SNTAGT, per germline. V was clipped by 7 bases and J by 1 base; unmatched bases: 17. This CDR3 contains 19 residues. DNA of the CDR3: TGTGCCAGCACCCAGAGTGGTTCAGGACAGGGGGCCCCGAACACTGAAGCTTTCTTT. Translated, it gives CASTQSGSGQGAPNTEAFF.

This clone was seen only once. The CDR3 protein is CASSPTPHEQYF. DNA of the CDR3: TGTGCCAGCTCCCCTACTCCCCACGAGCAGTACTTC. This chain joins TRBV18 and TRBJ2-7; D ambiguous. The CDR3 has 12 residues. V was cut by 6 bases and J by 5 bases, with 11 bases left in between. Germline CDR1 reads KGHSH; CDR2 reads LQKENI.

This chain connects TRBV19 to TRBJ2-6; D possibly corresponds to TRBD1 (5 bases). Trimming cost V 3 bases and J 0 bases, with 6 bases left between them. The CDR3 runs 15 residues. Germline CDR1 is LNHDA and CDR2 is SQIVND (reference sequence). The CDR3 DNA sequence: TGTGCCAGTAGTATCCAGGGCTCTGGGGCCAACGTCCTGACTTTC. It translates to CASSIQGSGANVLTF.

Here the CDR3 reads CASSQVGFPDTQYF. In nucleotides, the CDR3 is TGCGCCAGCAGCCAAGTGGGGTTCCCAGATACGCAGTATTTT. The rearrangement uses TRBV4-1 and TRBJ2-3; D unclear. Germline lookup yields CDR1 MGHRA and CDR2 YSYEKL. V gave up 1 base and J gave up 4 bases, with 9 bases separating them. The CDR3 contains 14 residues.

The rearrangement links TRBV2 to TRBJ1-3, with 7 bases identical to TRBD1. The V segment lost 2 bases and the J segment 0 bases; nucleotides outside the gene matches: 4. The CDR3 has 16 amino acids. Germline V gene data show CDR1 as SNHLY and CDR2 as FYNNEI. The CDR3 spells CASSETGVSSGNTIYF. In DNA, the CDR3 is TGTGCCAGCAGTGAAACAGGGGTTAGCTCTGGAAACACCATATATTTT.

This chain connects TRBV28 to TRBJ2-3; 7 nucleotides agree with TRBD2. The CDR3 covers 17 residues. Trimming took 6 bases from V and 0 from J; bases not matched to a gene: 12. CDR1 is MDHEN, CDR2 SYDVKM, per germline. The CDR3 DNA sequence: TGTGCCAGCAGGGGCCTAGCGGCGGCTCCTAGCACAGATACGCAGTATTTT. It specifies CASRGLAAAPSTDTQYF.

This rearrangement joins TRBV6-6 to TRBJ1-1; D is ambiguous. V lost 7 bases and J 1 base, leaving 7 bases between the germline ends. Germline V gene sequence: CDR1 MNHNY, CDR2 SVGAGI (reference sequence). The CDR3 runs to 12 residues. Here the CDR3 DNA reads TGTGCCAGCATCCGGGGGAACACTGAAGCTTTCTTT. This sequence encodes CASIRGNTEAFF.

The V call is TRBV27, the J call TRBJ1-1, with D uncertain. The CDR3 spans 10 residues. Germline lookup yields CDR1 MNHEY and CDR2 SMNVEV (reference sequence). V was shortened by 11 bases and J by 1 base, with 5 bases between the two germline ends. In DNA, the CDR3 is TGTGCCCGGCGGAACACTGAAGCTTTCTTT. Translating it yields CARRNTEAFF.

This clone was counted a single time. The CDR3 coding sequence is TGTGCCAGCAGTTTATTCGGAGCGGGAGGGCAAGAGACCCAGTACTTC. Protein sequence: CASSLFGAGGQETQYF. The chain joins TRBV27 to TRBJ2-5; the match to TRBD2 covers 10 bases. The germline CDR1 and CDR2 sequences are MNHEY and SMNVEV (reference sequence). The CDR3 runs to 16 residues. J gave up 2 bases and V 1 base, and 4 bases lay outside the gene matches.

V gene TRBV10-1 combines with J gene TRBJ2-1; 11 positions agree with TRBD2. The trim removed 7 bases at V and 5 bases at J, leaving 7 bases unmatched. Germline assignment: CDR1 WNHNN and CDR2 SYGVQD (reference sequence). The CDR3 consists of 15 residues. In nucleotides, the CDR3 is TGCGCCAGCAATCGGGGGACTAGCGGTAACAATGAGCAGTTCTTC. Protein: CASNRGTSGNNEQFF.